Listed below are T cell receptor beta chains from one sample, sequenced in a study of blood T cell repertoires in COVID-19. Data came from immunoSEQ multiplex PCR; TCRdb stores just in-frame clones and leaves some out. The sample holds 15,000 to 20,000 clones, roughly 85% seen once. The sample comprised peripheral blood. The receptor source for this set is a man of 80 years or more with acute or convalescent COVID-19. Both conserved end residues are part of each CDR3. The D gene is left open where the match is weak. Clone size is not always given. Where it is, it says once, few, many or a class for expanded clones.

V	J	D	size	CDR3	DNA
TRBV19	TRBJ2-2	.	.	CASRVQGKFSGELFF	TGTGCCAGTAGGGTGCAGGGCAAATTTTCCGGGGAGCTGTTTTTT
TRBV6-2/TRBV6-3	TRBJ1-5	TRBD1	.	CASSQGQGINQPQHF	TGTGCCAGCAGCCAGGGACAGGGGATCAATCAGCCCCAGCATTTT
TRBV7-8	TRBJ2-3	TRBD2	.	CASSLAGGPSDTQYF	TGTGCCAGCAGCTTGGCGGGGGGGCCCTCAGATACGCAGTATTTT
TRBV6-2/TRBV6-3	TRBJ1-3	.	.	CASSFEAPVLYF	TGTGCCAGCAGTTTTGAAGCTCCTGTTTTGTATTTT
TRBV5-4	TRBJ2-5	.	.	CASSLKGGETQYF	TGTGCCAGCAGCTTAAAGGGGGGGGAGACCCAGTACTTC
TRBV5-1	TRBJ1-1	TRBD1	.	CASSRGQGFPEAFF	TGCGCCAGCAGCCGAGGACAGGGTTTCCCTGAAGCTTTCTTT
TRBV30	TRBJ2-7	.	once	CAWSPSYEQYF	TGTGCCTGGAGTCCTTCCTACGAGCAGTACTTC
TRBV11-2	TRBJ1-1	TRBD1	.	CASSGWDRVTFF	TGTGCCAGCAGCGGGTGGGACAGGGTTACCTTCTTT
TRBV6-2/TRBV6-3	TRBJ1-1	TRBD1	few	CASSQQGLNTEAFF	TGTGCCAGCAGCCAACAGGGGTTGAACACTGAAGCTTTCTTT
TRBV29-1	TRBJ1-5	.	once	CSVGWTGSNQPQHF	TGCAGCGTTGGTTGGACTGGAAGCAATCAGCCCCAGCATTTT
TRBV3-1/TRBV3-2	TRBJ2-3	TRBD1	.	CASSPGTGWTDTQYF	TGTGCCAGCAGCCCCGGGACAGGGTGGACAGATACGCAGTATTTT
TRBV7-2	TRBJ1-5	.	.	CASSILGQPQHF	TGTGCCAGCAGCATACTCGGTCAGCCCCAGCATTTT
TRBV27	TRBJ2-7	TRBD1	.	CASRSVGQSTYEQYF	TGTGCCAGCAGATCTGTGGGACAGTCAACCTACGAGCAGTACTTC
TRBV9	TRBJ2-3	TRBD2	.	CASSVSGGGTDTQYF	TGTGCCAGCAGCGTTAGCGGGGGGGGCACAGATACGCAGTATTTT
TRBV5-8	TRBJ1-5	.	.	CASSWEDQPQHF	TGTGCCAGCAGCTGGGAGGACCAGCCCCAGCATTTT
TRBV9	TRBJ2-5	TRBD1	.	CASSATGDKETQYF	TGTGCCAGCAGCGCGACAGGGGATAAAGAGACCCAGTACTTC
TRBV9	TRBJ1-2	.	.	CASSPQGEWGYTF	TGTGCCAGCAGCCCTCAGGGCGAGTGGGGCTACACCTTC
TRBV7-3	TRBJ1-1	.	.	CASSSMGQGTTEAFF	TGTGCCAGCAGCTCCATGGGCCAGGGGACGACTGAAGCTTTCTTT
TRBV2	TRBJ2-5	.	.	CASMQAQETQYF	TGTGCCAGCATGCAGGCCCAAGAGACCCAGTACTTC
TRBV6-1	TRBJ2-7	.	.	CASNERRGLYEQYF	TGTGCCAGCAATGAACGAAGGGGACTTTACGAGCAGTACTTC
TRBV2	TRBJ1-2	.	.	CASSEEETALGYTF	TGTGCCAGCAGTGAAGAGGAGACGGCGCTAGGCTACACCTTC
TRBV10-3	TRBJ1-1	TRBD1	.	CAIRGDRGAEAFF	TGTGCCATCAGGGGGGACAGGGGAGCTGAAGCTTTCTTT
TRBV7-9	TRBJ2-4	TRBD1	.	CASSAYGQEGKNIQYF	TGTGCCAGCAGCGCCTACGGACAGGAAGGCAAAAACATTCAGTACTTC
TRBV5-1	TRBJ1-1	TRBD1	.	CASSLERTGDTEAFF	TGCGCCAGCAGCTTGGAGCGGACAGGGGACACTGAAGCTTTCTTT
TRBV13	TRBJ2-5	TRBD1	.	CASSYRGSETQYF	TGTGCCAGCAGCTACAGGGGGAGCGAGACCCAGTACTTC
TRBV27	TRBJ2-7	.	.	CASSHLPGPEQYF	TGTGCCAGCAGCCACCTCCCTGGGCCCGAGCAGTACTTC
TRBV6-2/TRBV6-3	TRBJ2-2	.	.	CASSYSNRGGTGELFF	TGTGCCAGCAGTTACTCGAACAGGGGGGGCACCGGGGAGCTGTTTTTT
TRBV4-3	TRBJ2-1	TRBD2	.	CASSHHPSGEGRFF	TGCGCCAGCAGCCATCACCCTAGCGGGGAGGGGCGGTTCTTC